The 22 T cell receptor beta chains given below trace back to one sample, sequenced in a study of blood T cell repertoires in COVID-19. Using immunoSEQ multiplex PCR, the repertoire was profiled, and TCRdb retains in-frame clones only, with some absent. This table holds about 210,000 clones, 82% found once. Sequencing input: peripheral blood. The receptors shown here come from a woman aged 60-70 years with COVID-19, enrolled during active disease.

The chain joins TRBV7-9 to TRBJ1-3; D is unclear. V was shortened by 7 bases and J by 0 bases, with 13 bases between the two germline ends. Germline lookup yields CDR1 SEHNR and CDR2 FQNEAQ (reference sequence). The CDR3 is made up of 15 amino acids. The CDR3 loop is CASTGGRFSGNTIYF. The CDR3 bases are TGTGCCAGCACCGGAGGACGCTTCTCTGGAAACACCATATATTTT.

V gene TRBV5-4 combines with J gene TRBJ2-3; 7 bases line up with TRBD1. In germline, CDR1 is SGHNT, CDR2 YYREEE (reference sequence). The V and J ends lost 3 bases and 3 bases, in that order; junction bases with no gene match: 13. The CDR3 consists of 17 residues. CDR3 residues: CASSYDPRGISTDTQYF. DNA of the CDR3: TGTGCCAGCAGCTACGATCCCAGGGGGATAAGTACAGATACGCAGTATTTT.

The chain recombines TRBV7-3 with TRBJ2-2; 8 bases are shared with TRBD2. The CDR3 totals 16 residues. The V gene's germline CDR1 is SGHTA and CDR2 FQGTGA. Trimming took 3 bases from V and 4 from J; bases not matched to a gene: 7. The CDR3 loop reads CASSLRAGGATGELFF. The CDR3 bases are TGTGCCAGCAGCTTGCGGGCGGGGGGCGCCACCGGGGAGCTGTTTTTT.

The chain links TRBV2 to TRBJ1-2, with 8 bases fitting TRBD1. This CDR3 is built from 15 residues. Trimming cost V 5 bases and J 7 bases; bases outside gene matches: 12. Germline CDR1 reads SNHLY; CDR2 reads FYNNEI. CDR3 coding DNA: TGTGCCAGCAGTCTCCCGGGACAGGCTTTCGCTGGCTACACCTTC. Its protein product is CASSLPGQAFAGYTF.

This clone was picked up a small number of times. V gene TRBV9 combines with J gene TRBJ2-1; 11 bases align to TRBD2. The CDR3 is made up of 19 amino acids. The J segment lost 0 bases and the V segment lost 1 base, leaving 9 bases of the junction unmatched. Germline loops: CDR1 SGDLS, CDR2 YYNGEE. In DNA form, the CDR3 reads TGTGCCAGCAGCGTAAACCCTGGGACTAGCGGAAGCTCCTACAATGAGCAGTTCTTC. Translating gives CASSVNPGTSGSSYNEQFF.

V gene TRBV7-9 combines with J gene TRBJ2-3; 12 bases align to TRBD2. The CDR3 is 15 residues long. The ends lost 5 bases at V and 7 bases at J; junction bases unmatched: 7. CDR1 and CDR2 (germline): SEHNR, FQNEAQ (reference sequence). This CDR3 is CASSQLAGGWNTQYF. DNA of the CDR3: TGTGCCAGCAGCCAACTAGCGGGAGGATGGAATACGCAGTATTTT.

V usage is TRBV29-1 and J usage is TRBJ1-2; D gene ambiguous. This CDR3 is 11 amino acids long. V lost 7 bases, J lost 5 bases, and 11 bases lay in between. Germline V gene lookup returns CDR1 SQVTM and CDR2 ANQGSEA. CDR3 nucleotide sequence: TGCAGCGCAACTATCGGGTATGGCTACACCTTC. Translated: CSATIGYGYTF.

This sequence joins TRBV12-3 or TRBV12-4 and TRBJ2-3; 8 bases align to TRBD2. The length of the CDR3 is 12 residues. The V gene end was trimmed by 5 bases and the J gene end by 10 bases; junction bases not matched to a gene: 5. DNA for the CDR3: TGTGCCAGCAGTGCCGTGGGACTAGCGCAGTATTTT. Translation gives CASSAVGLAQYF.

The chain has TRBV6-5 and TRBJ2-7; 7 bases agree with TRBD1. The germline V gene encodes CDR1 MNHEY and CDR2 SVGAGI. V trimming: 8 bases; J trimming: 3 bases; junction bases outside the gene matches: 13. This CDR3 has 15 amino acids. CDR3 in DNA: TGTGCCAGCGGCGCCGGGACAGCAAGAAACTACGAGCAGTACGTC. It translates to CASGAGTARNYEQYV.

The rearrangement links TRBV19 to TRBJ2-7; 10 bases agree with TRBD1. With 3 bases clipped from V and 2 bases from J, the junction kept 7 bases outside the gene matches. Germline-derived CDR1 and CDR2 are LNHDA and SQIVND (reference sequence). The length of the CDR3 is 16 residues. CDR3 DNA sequence: TGTGCCAGTAGTATCTCCGGACAGGGGGTTACCTACGAGCAGTACTTC. Its protein product is CASSISGQGVTYEQYF.

This CDR3 reads CASSLYGNTEAFF. CDR3 DNA: TGTGCCAGCAGCTTATACGGGAACACTGAAGCTTTCTTT. This chain connects TRBV7-3 to TRBJ1-1; D ambiguous. V lost 2 bases, J lost 1 base, and 5 bases lay in between. This CDR3 contains 13 residues. Per the germline V gene, CDR1 is SGHTA and CDR2 is FQGTGA.

The rearrangement links TRBV30 to TRBJ2-1, with 9 bases lining up with TRBD1. V trimming: 2 bases; J trimming: 7 bases; junction bases outside the gene matches: 9. CDR1 and CDR2 (germline): GTSNPN, SVGIG (reference sequence). The CDR3 totals 15 residues. CDR3 bases: TGTGCCTGGAGTACCGGGACAGGGACTAAGAATGAGCAGTTCTTC. Translation: CAWSTGTGTKNEQFF.

A remark on this clone: One junction end does not reproduce the germline sequence, and a read error may be involved. The J gene is TRBJ2-5, the V gene TRBV2, with a weak D call TRBD2 (6 bases). Germline CDR1 SNHLY, CDR2 FYNNEI. CDR3 size: 17 residues. This CDR3 is CASSGDRFGSGQEAQYF. Here the CDR3 DNA reads TGTGCCAGCAGTGGGGATAGGTTTGGTAGCGGTCAAGAGGCCCAGTACTTC.

V and J are TRBV4-2 and TRBJ2-1; 8 bases agree with TRBD2. CDR3 length: 19 amino acids. The junction had 11 bases not matched to a gene; V was cut back by 1 base and J by 0 bases. Germline V gives CDR1 LGHNA, CDR2 YNFKEQ. The CDR3 here is CASSQGIAGTPSSYNEQFF. The DNA for the CDR3 is TGTGCCAGCAGCCAAGGAATAGCGGGGACCCCTAGCTCCTACAATGAGCAGTTCTTC.

This clone came up once. The chain uses TRBV9 and TRBJ1-2, with D possibly TRBD1 on 5 matching bases. Germline CDR1 is SGDLS and CDR2 is YYNGEE. This CDR3 has 14 amino acids. The germline V and J ends were trimmed by 4 bases and 2 bases, with 12 bases remaining between them. CDR3 loop: CASSPPDRNYGYTF. CDR3 coding DNA: TGTGCCAGCAGCCCCCCCGACAGAAACTATGGCTACACCTTC.

V usage is TRBV18 and J usage is TRBJ2-7, with a possible D match to TRBD1 (6 bases). The CDR3 runs to 14 residues. Per the germline V gene, CDR1 is KGHSH and CDR2 is LQKENI. V lost 3 bases to trimming and J lost 6 bases, with 15 bases between them. As DNA, the CDR3 is TGTGCCAGCTCACCCGGGACACGCTCCCTCGAGCAGTACGTC. Protein sequence: CASSPGTRSLEQYV.

V gene TRBV29-1 combines with J gene TRBJ1-1; 7 bases fit TRBD1. The CDR3 has 13 amino acids. With 3 bases clipped from V and 5 bases from J, the junction kept 6 bases outside the gene matches. Per germline, CDR1 SQVTM and CDR2 ANQGSEA. The CDR3 region is CSVDGQERTEAFF. The CDR3 DNA is TGCAGCGTTGATGGACAGGAAAGGACTGAAGCTTTCTTT.

The V gene is TRBV24-1, the J gene TRBJ2-3, with D uncertain. The CDR3 runs 13 residues. Germline V CDR1 and CDR2: KGHDR, SFDVKD. The V end was cut by 3 bases, the J end by 2 bases, with 5 bases between. The CDR3 loop is CATSDSFTDTQYF. CDR3 nucleotides: TGTGCCACCAGTGATAGCTTCACAGATACGCAGTATTTT.

The chain combines TRBV6-5 with TRBJ1-1; TRBD1 matches 7 bases. The CDR3 is made up of 14 amino acids. The germline V gene has CDR1 MNHEY and CDR2 SVGAGI. V lost 5 bases, J lost 0 bases, and 3 bases stayed unmatched. CDR3 DNA: TGTGCCAGCAGTCGGGACAGTATGAACACTGAAGCTTTCTTT. Protein product: CASSRDSMNTEAFF.

The chain has TRBV28 and TRBJ2-1; TRBD2 aligns across 8 bases. V shed 4 bases and J 5 bases; nucleotides not matched to a gene: 13. The germline V gene encodes CDR1 MDHEN and CDR2 SYDVKM. This CDR3 region has 17 residues. The CDR3 DNA follows: TGTGCCAGCAGTTCAGGACTAGCCCCACGCCCCCACAATGAGCAGTTCTTC. It specifies CASSSGLAPRPHNEQFF.

The rearrangement joins TRBV7-9 to TRBJ2-7, with 11 nucleotides matching TRBD1. Germline CDR1 SEHNR, CDR2 FQNEAQ (reference sequence). The CDR3 spans 11 residues. The CDR3 is CASSSGQGVNV. In DNA form, the CDR3 reads TGTGCCAGCAGCTCGGGACAGGGGGTTAATGTC.

A few counts support this clone. The chain couples TRBV3-1 (or the pseudogene TRBV3-2) to TRBJ2-2; D not certain. This CDR3 comprises 13 residues. Trimming removed 1 base from V and 5 bases from J, with 5 bases in between. The germline V gene encodes CDR1 LGHDT and CDR2 YNNKEL (reference sequence). CDR3 sequence: CASSQALTGELFF. The CDR3 nucleotides are TGTGCCAGCAGCCAAGCCCTGACCGGGGAGCTGTTTTTT.